A selection of T cell receptor beta chains follows, all from one sample in a study of cytomegalovirus exposure and HLA in healthy donors. Assay used: immunoSEQ multiplex PCR; TCRdb lists only in-frame clones, some missing. There are around 140,000 clones in the sample, with 1.5% to 1.7% held by the top ten. Sequencing used PBMCs. These receptors all come from a woman between 35 and 50 years old in good health and CMV-seronegative. CDR3s include the opening cysteine and the closing phenylalanine or tryptophan. D genes are given only for firm matches.

V	J	length	D	CDR3	DNA
TRBV9	TRBJ2-5	15	TRBD1	CASSVDRGYRETQYF	TGTGCCAGCAGCGTAGACAGGGGCTACAGGGAGACCCAGTACTTC
TRBV5-6	TRBJ2-4	16	TRBD1	CASSRDRSLAKNIQYF	TGTGCCAGCAGCCGGGACAGGTCCCTGGCCAAAAACATTCAGTACTTC
TRBV9	TRBJ2-3	14	.	CASSTTVSTDTQYF	TGTGCCAGCAGCACGACAGTGAGCACAGATACGCAGTATTTT
TRBV5-1	TRBJ2-7	14	TRBD1	CASSPWQGASEQYF	TGCGCCAGCAGCCCCTGGCAGGGGGCTAGTGAGCAGTACTTC
TRBV6-4	TRBJ2-1	17	TRBD2	CASSLTSGGGSVDEQFF	TGTGCCAGCAGTCTGACTAGCGGGGGTGGGTCTGTGGATGAGCAGTTCTTC
TRBV28	TRBJ2-7	15	.	CASFDGQLGRYEQYF	TGTGCCAGTTTTGACGGACAGTTGGGTCGTTACGAGCAGTACTTC
TRBV5-1	TRBJ2-3	17	TRBD2	CASSSGTSGSGTDTQYF	TGCGCCAGCAGCTCTGGGACTAGCGGGAGTGGCACAGATACGCAGTATTTT
TRBV9	TRBJ1-2	19	.	CASSATILRTETPLYGYTF	TGTGCCAGCAGCGCCACTATCCTTAGGACAGAAACACCACTTTATGGCTACACCTTC
TRBV9	TRBJ2-3	15	.	CASSPRAGRTDTQYF	TGTGCCAGCAGCCCCAGGGCGGGGAGGACAGATACGCAGTATTTT
TRBV19	TRBJ2-7	15	.	CASSIGQASSYEQYF	TGTGCCAGTAGTATAGGTCAGGCGAGCTCCTACGAGCAGTACTTC
TRBV7-2	TRBJ2-3	13	.	CASSLPGTDTQYF	TGTGCCAGCAGCTTACCAGGAACAGATACGCAGTATTTT
TRBV10-3	TRBJ2-7	13	.	CAISPGTFYEQYF	TGTGCCATCAGTCCCGGGACATTCTACGAGCAGTACTTC
TRBV4-3	TRBJ2-7	16	TRBD1	CASSRGQGTGDYEQYF	TGCGCCAGCAGCCGAGGACAAGGGACAGGGGATTACGAGCAGTACTTC
TRBV28	TRBJ2-3	15	TRBD2	CATTGGGAITDTQYF	TGTGCCACTACGGGGGGGGGCGCAATCACAGATACGCAGTATTTT
TRBV19	TRBJ1-2	14	TRBD1	CASSQDRGTYGYTF	TGTGCCAGTAGTCAGGACAGGGGCACCTATGGCTACACCTTC
TRBV19	TRBJ2-5	17	.	CASSIVAPEGVQETQYF	TGTGCCAGTAGTATAGTTGCCCCAGAGGGAGTCCAAGAGACCCAGTACTTC
TRBV7-3	TRBJ2-1	14	TRBD2	CASSTGTSLHEQFF	TGTGCCAGCAGCACCGGGACTAGTCTCCATGAGCAGTTCTTC
TRBV6-1	TRBJ2-3	15	TRBD1	CASRTGTGHTDTQYF	TGTGCCAGCAGAACCGGGACAGGGCACACAGATACGCAGTATTTT
TRBV5-8	TRBJ2-3	16	TRBD1	CASSPRGTGGMDTQYF	TGTGCCAGCAGCCCGAGAGGGACAGGGGGCATGGATACGCAGTATTTT
TRBV19	TRBJ1-2	15	TRBD1	CASSTPDRGYYGYTF	TGTGCCAGTAGTACCCCGGACAGGGGATACTATGGCTACACCTTC
TRBV7-9	TRBJ1-2	17	.	CASSPRRALFRNYGYTF	TGTGCCAGCAGCCCCCGCAGGGCCTTATTTCGTAACTATGGCTACACCTTC
TRBV9	TRBJ1-4	15	.	CASSLGGAGVEKLFF	TGTGCCAGCAGCCTGGGGGGGGCAGGGGTTGAAAAACTGTTTTTT
TRBV18	TRBJ1-5	14	.	CASSGGGSNQPQHF	TGTGCCAGCTCGGGCGGGGGTTCCAATCAGCCCCAGCATTTT
TRBV5-1	TRBJ2-5	16	TRBD1	CASSLWGNRGYDAEYF	TGCGCCAGCAGCTTGTGGGGGAACAGGGGCTACGACGCCGAGTACTTC
TRBV4-1	TRBJ2-3	15	TRBD1	CASSLGQTYTDTQYF	TGCGCCAGCAGCTTGGGACAGACCTACACAGATACGCAGTATTTT
TRBV19	TRBJ1-4	14	.	CASSITGYFEKLFF	TGTGCCAGTAGTATCACAGGGTATTTTGAAAAACTGTTTTTT
TRBV4-3	TRBJ1-2	15	.	CASSQAISPVYGYTF	TGCGCCAGCAGCCAAGCAATTTCTCCGGTGTATGGCTACACCTTC
TRBV19	TRBJ1-3	16	TRBD1	CASSTGQVNSGNTIYF	TGTGCCAGTAGTACTGGACAGGTCAACTCTGGAAACACCATATATTTT
TRBV6-5	TRBJ2-5	14	TRBD2	CASSSGLALETQYF	TGTGCCAGCAGTTCCGGACTAGCTTTGGAGACCCAGTACTTC
TRBV9	TRBJ2-2	16	TRBD2	CASSVSGGTNTGELFF	TGTGCCAGCAGCGTCAGCGGGGGAACGAACACCGGGGAGCTGTTTTTT
TRBV7-3	TRBJ2-2	15	TRBD2	CASTSGGANTGELFF	TGTGCCAGCACCTCGGGGGGAGCGAACACCGGGGAGCTGTTTTTT
TRBV7-9	TRBJ2-3	16	TRBD2	CASSSSQRGGRDTQYF	TGTGCCAGCAGCTCCTCCCAGCGGGGGGGCCGTGATACGCAGTATTTT
TRBV4-2	TRBJ2-1	15	TRBD1	CASTSQVQGEGEQFF	TGTGCCAGCACTTCCCAAGTGCAGGGGGAAGGTGAGCAGTTCTTC
TRBV19	TRBJ1-2	14	TRBD1	CASSPPDRKGGYTF	TGTGCCAGTAGTCCCCCGGACAGGAAGGGGGGCTACACCTTC
TRBV10-3	TRBJ2-1	15	TRBD2	CAISAIAGEVNEQFF	TGTGCCATCAGTGCGATAGCGGGGGAAGTAAATGAGCAGTTCTTC
TRBV4-2	TRBJ1-1	16	TRBD1	CASREGQAGLNTEAFF	TGTGCCAGCAGGGAGGGACAGGCGGGCTTGAACACTGAAGCTTTCTTT
TRBV28	TRBJ2-1	18	TRBD2	CASSLNAGGLTNYNEQFF	TGTGCCAGCAGTTTAAACGCGGGGGGGTTAACAAACTACAATGAGCAGTTCTTC
TRBV7-2	TRBJ2-7	16	.	CASSRRNRVETYEQYF	TGTGCCAGCAGCCGACGGAACAGGGTAGAGACCTACGAGCAGTACTTC
TRBV5-4	TRBJ1-6	15	.	CASSLAGVIEPPLHF	TGTGCCAGCAGCTTGGCGGGGGTAATCGAGCCACCCCTCCACTTT
TRBV27	TRBJ1-2	15	.	CASRSGEGRAYGYTF	TGTGCCAGCAGGTCGGGGGAAGGTAGGGCCTATGGCTACACCTTC